This T cell receptor (beta chain) is drawn from a study of human T cells and chemical hapten exposure. Study in general: Weekly diphenylcyclopropenone doses were given to patients' scalps across the roughly 25-week study. Largely, small differences in pooled library volume made per-sample TCR yields vary. The study, taken as a whole, reports: In comparison with controls, expanded TCRs gave rise to a significantly larger number of large CDR3 similarity clusters.

In the authors' workflow: Individual samples carried between roughly 23,224 and 700,000 TCRs, with 85,000 to 100,000 as the median. One entry per CDR3 protein results from TCRdb running MiXCR on the RACE reads. For this entry, the V and J calls and clone size follow TCRdb and not the study's own pipeline. The data hold under 100,000 distinct CDR3 sequences, with 8.5% observed a single time. This clonotype was detected many times. Its antigen is unknown. This sample's time point: pre-sensitization, week 0. The sample's treatment: therapeutic diphenylcyclopropenone sensitization with weekly scalp DPC. The germline V gene has CDR1 MRHNA and CDR2 SNTAGT. Between the trimmed V and J ends, which lost 6 bases and 5 bases, there was a span of 16 bases. The CDR3 has 14 residues.

The sequences come from whole blood, collected in connection with sensitization to the hapten diphenylcyclopropenone (DPC). This chain connects TRBV6-4 to TRBJ1-1, with D perhaps matching TRBD1 (5 bases). The sequence came from a man aged 35 to 55 with alopecia areata. Some clones in this sample may be carry-over from other donors' samples. This CDR3 reads CASRALAGLTEAFF. CDR3 DNA: TGTGCCAGCAGGGCCCTCGCAGGGCTAACTGAAGCTTTCTTT.